Sequencing of this T cell receptor (beta chain) was carried out in a study of blood T cell repertoires in COVID-19. This clone was counted a few times. Original processing notes: Nucleated cell number was recorded as an estimate derived from reference gene primer amplification. Clones were read by immunoSEQ multiplex PCR, and TCRdb kept only the in-frame ones, dropping some. V, J and clone size were drawn from that table, and D and trimming were deduced from the DNA. The sample lists about 140,000 clones, 84% occurring once. Followed over time, Seattle patients had been enrolled while infection was active. Per germline, CDR1 SNHLY and CDR2 FYNNEI. The CDR3 sequence is 12 residues long. V was cut by 6 bases and J by 3 bases, with 6 bases left in between.

The chain employs TRBV2 and TRBJ1-5; D is undetermined. The TCR originated in a man aged 25 to 40 with COVID-19, enrolled during active disease. The specimen sequenced was peripheral blood. This CDR3 reads CASRSLNQPQHF. CDR3 DNA sequence: TGTGCCAGCAGGAGCCTCAATCAGCCCCAGCATTTT.